This T cell receptor (beta chain) is drawn from a study of blood T cell repertoires in COVID-19. The repertoire was sequenced with immunoSEQ multiplex PCR; TCRdb's copy has only in-frame clones and lacks some. The sample shows 350,000 or so clones, about 86% of them seen only once. V was trimmed by 10 bases and J by 0 bases, leaving 18 bases between them. The CDR3 has 16 residues. Per germline, CDR1 ENHRY and CDR2 SYGVKD. Categorization into cohorts depended on clinical history that participants reported. This sequence originates from a woman between 35 and 50 years old with acute COVID-19. Material for sequencing was PBMCs or T cells enriched from blood (not recorded which). The rearrangement uses TRBV10-3 and TRBJ2-2; D possibly corresponds to TRBD2 (6 bases). The CDR3 loop reads CATRISGGTNTGELFF. The DNA for the CDR3 is TGTGCCACCAGGATAAGCGGAGGGACGAACACCGGGGAGCTGTTTTTT.